Below are 18 T cell receptor beta chains sequenced from a single sample in a study of cytotoxic CD8 clonotypes in ibrutinib-treated CLL. Data came from immunoSEQ multiplex PCR; TCRdb stores just in-frame clones and leaves some out. The table has 150,000 to 200,000 clones, about four fifths seen once; the top ten hold roughly 2%. This material consisted of PBMCs, taken after 12 months of ibrutinib treatment. The source of these receptors is a human donor with chronic lymphocytic leukemia.

The J gene is TRBJ2-4, the V gene TRBV7-3; D possibly corresponds to TRBD2 (6 bases). There are 14 residues in the CDR3. Trimming took 8 bases from V and 2 from J, leaving 13 bases between them. The germline V gene has CDR1 SGHTA and CDR2 FQGTGA. CDR3 amino acids: CASAEGGSKNIQYF. The CDR3 bases are TGTGCCAGCGCCGAGGGAGGTTCCAAAAACATTCAGTACTTC. The full variable domain, its missing parts supplied by reference TRBV7-3 and TRBJ2-4, is GAGVSQTPSNKVTEKGKYVELRCDPISGHTALYWYRQSLGQGPEFLIYFQGTGAADDSGLPNDRFFAVRPEGSVSTLKIQRTERGDSAVYLCASAEGGSKNIQYFGAGTRLSVL.

The genes are TRBV5-1 and TRBJ2-3, with TRBD1 identical over 9 bases. CDR1 and CDR2 from the germline V gene are SGHRS and YFSETQ. The J segment lost 1 base and the V segment lost 1 base, leaving 7 bases of the junction unmatched. The CDR3 contains 17 residues. The CDR3 spells CASSLSMGQGGTDTQYF. The CDR3, as DNA: TGCGCCAGCAGCTTGTCTATGGGACAGGGTGGCACAGATACGCAGTATTTT.

The chain employs TRBV5-1 and TRBJ2-7, with D possibly TRBD2 on 6 matching bases. This CDR3 region has 14 residues. The ends were cut back, 0 bases at V and 2 bases at J, with 9 bases in the middle. The germline CDR1 and CDR2 sequences are SGHRS and YFSETQ. As DNA, the CDR3 is TGCGCCAGCAGCTTGGGGGGCGGGACCTACGAGCAGTACTTC. Amino acid sequence: CASSLGGGTYEQYF.

The chain employs TRBV28 and TRBJ2-7; D gene ambiguous. Trimming pared 3 bases from V and 2 bases from J, leaving 8 bases between. Per germline, CDR1 MDHEN and CDR2 SYDVKM. This CDR3 has 13 amino acids. The CDR3 DNA sequence: TGTGCCAGCAGTTTGGCCAGTACCTACGAGCAGTACTTC. Translated: CASSLASTYEQYF.

The chain has TRBV5-8 and TRBJ1-2; D call uncertain. This CDR3 contains 15 residues. The germline gives CDR1 SGHTS, CDR2 YDEGEE. Between the trimmed V and J ends, which lost 3 bases and 8 bases, there was a span of 20 bases. CDR3 region: CASSYRRLGLIGYTF. CDR3 in DNA: TGTGCCAGCAGCTACCGACGCCTAGGGTTGATCGGCTACACCTTC.

The chain uses TRBV7-2 and TRBJ2-7; 9 bases match TRBD2. From germline, CDR1 is SGHTA and CDR2 FQGNSA. This CDR3 has 18 amino acids. V lost 1 base, J lost 3 bases, and 13 bases stayed unmatched. CDR3 coding DNA: TGTGCCAGCAGCTTAGTAACCGGTAGCGGGGGCGAGATCTACGAGCAGTACTTC. Protein product: CASSLVTGSGGEIYEQYF.

The chain has TRBV9 and TRBJ2-1; D call uncertain. Trimming cost V 4 bases and J 5 bases, with 10 bases left between them. The CDR3 spans 13 residues. The germline gives CDR1 SGDLS, CDR2 YYNGEE. The CDR3 DNA is TGTGCCAGCAGCCCCCGTGTGAACAATGAGCAGTTCTTC. It translates to CASSPRVNNEQFF.

The chain links TRBV4-3 to TRBJ2-3; 9 bases are a match to TRBD1. This CDR3 contains 15 residues. Germline values: CDR1 LGHNA, CDR2 YSLEER. V gave up 3 bases and J gave up 7 bases; unmatched junction bases: 8. The CDR3 DNA sequence: TGCGCCAGCAGCCAGGAAGGACAGGGGCCCTATACGCAGTATTTT. This codes for CASSQEGQGPYTQYF.

The chain employs TRBV20-1 and TRBJ1-2; TRBD1 is a possible D gene (5 bases). CDR1 is DFQATT and CDR2 is SNEGSKA in the germline V gene (reference sequence). The ends were cut back, 4 bases at V and 8 bases at J, with 11 bases in the middle. This CDR3 region has 11 residues. CDR3 in amino acids: CSATGERGYTF. The CDR3 nucleotides are TGCAGTGCTACGGGGGAACGAGGCTACACCTTC.

This clone was seen a few times. The chain recombines TRBV27 with TRBJ2-7; 9 nucleotides agree with TRBD2. The CDR3 consists of 17 residues. V lost 2 bases and J lost 4; bases outside the gene matches: 12. Germline lookup yields CDR1 MNHEY and CDR2 SMNVEV (reference sequence). CDR3 protein: CASSLLGAGGRPYEQYF. The CDR3 bases are TGTGCCAGCAGTTTACTGGGTGCGGGAGGGCGACCGTACGAGCAGTACTTC.

The chain joins TRBV6-5 to TRBJ2-1; possibly TRBD1 for D (6 bases). The CDR3 extends over 12 amino acids. CDR1 and CDR2 (germline): MNHEY, SVGAGI. The V gene lost 5 bases and the J gene lost 9 bases, with 11 bases spanning the gap. CDR3 amino acids: CASSTTGREQFF. DNA of the CDR3: TGTGCCAGCAGTACCACAGGGCGTGAGCAGTTCTTC.

This chain uses TRBV27 with TRBJ1-6; D unclear. With 3 bases removed from V and 9 bases from J, the gap between germline ends came to 3 bases. Germline CDR1 is MNHEY and CDR2 is SMNVEV (reference sequence). The CDR3 covers 11 residues. CDR3 nucleotide sequence: TGTGCCAGCAGTTTTGGTTCACCCCTCCACTTT. This codes for CASSFGSPLHF.

With respect to this clone: The same CDR3 also results from other DNA sequences found in this sample. The chain uses TRBV28 and TRBJ2-7; D ambiguous. Germline V lookup: CDR1 MDHEN, CDR2 SYDVKM. Between the trimmed V and J ends, which lost 3 bases and 3 bases, there was a span of 12 bases. The CDR3 spans 14 residues. The CDR3 DNA follows: TGTGCCAGCAGTTTGGAAGGCAGGAACTACGAGCAGTACTTC. This codes for CASSLEGRNYEQYF. The full variable domain, in which reference TRBV28 and TRBJ2-7 provide the parts outside the CDR3, is DVKVTQSSRYLVKRTGEKVFLECVQDMDHENMFWYRQDPGLGLRLIYFSYDVKMKEKGDIPEGYSVSREKKERFSLILESASTNQTSMYLCASSLEGRNYEQYFGPGTRLTVT.

The V and J genes are TRBV9 and TRBJ1-3; 7 positions agree with TRBD1. Germline lookup yields CDR1 SGDLS and CDR2 YYNGEE. CDR3 length: 15 residues. V shed 4 bases and J 4 bases; nucleotides not matched to a gene: 8. For the CDR3, the DNA is TGTGCCAGCAGCCTTATCGGGACAGAAGGAAACACCATATATTTT. Amino acid sequence: CASSLIGTEGNTIYF.

This chain joins TRBV5-1 and TRBJ1-1; tentatively, D is TRBD1 (6 bases). This CDR3 has 18 amino acids. Trimming cost V 0 bases and J 0 bases, with 18 bases left between them. CDR1 and CDR2 from the germline V gene are SGHRS and YFSETQ. Here the CDR3 reads CASSLGGEARGMNTEAFF. The CDR3 DNA is TGCGCCAGCAGCTTGGGTGGGGAGGCCAGGGGCATGAACACTGAAGCTTTCTTT.

The genes are TRBV6-1 and TRBJ1-2, with TRBD1 matching 10 bases. The CDR3 consists of 17 residues. Per germline, CDR1 MNHNS and CDR2 SASEGT. Germline trimming cut 0 bases from V and 3 bases from J; bases unmatched to any gene: 7. The CDR3 loop reads CASSEALPGQGYYGYTF. The CDR3 region has the DNA TGTGCCAGCAGTGAAGCGCTACCGGGACAGGGGTACTATGGCTACACCTTC.

This clone was recorded a few times. This chain joins TRBV5-4 and TRBJ2-7; 15 bases line up with TRBD2. The germline CDR1 and CDR2 sequences are SGHNT and YYREEE (reference sequence). V gave up 4 bases and J gave up 6 bases; unmatched junction bases: 8. There are 16 residues in the CDR3. The CDR3: CASSLWTSGRAPEQYF. The CDR3 region has the DNA TGTGCCAGCAGCCTTTGGACTAGCGGGAGGGCACCCGAGCAGTACTTC.

This rearrangement joins TRBV11-1 to TRBJ1-5, with D possibly TRBD1 on 5 matching bases. The CDR3 spans 16 residues. Between the trimmed V and J ends, which lost 5 bases and 7 bases, there was a span of 21 bases. Germline V gene sequence: CDR1 SGHAT, CDR2 FQDESV (reference sequence). The CDR3 spells CASSEGEQAPGQPQHF. The CDR3 DNA sequence: TGTGCCAGCAGCGAGGGAGAACAGGCTCCGGGGCAGCCCCAGCATTTT.